Presented here are 14 T cell receptor beta chains from one specimen sequenced in a study of T-cell memory formation after mild COVID-19. MiXCR, run by TCRdb on the 5' RACE reads, gives a single entry per CDR3 protein. The sample records 280,000 or so distinct CDR3 sequences, more than 15% being singletons. The material sequenced was PBMCs or a T cell subset sorted from them (not recorded which). Receptor source: a man between 18 and 35 years old who had mild COVID-19 (a few samples of this study predate the infection). Cell type and time point are not known.

This clonotype occurred a few times. J is TRBJ2-3 and V is TRBV20-1; either TRBD1 or TRBD2 may fit D (6 bases each). Per germline, CDR1 DFQATT and CDR2 SNEGSKA (reference sequence). The CDR3 is made up of 14 amino acids. The CDR3 spells CSGGAGDGTDTQYF. The CDR3 DNA reads TGCAGCGGCGGGGCAGGGGATGGGACAGATACGCAGTATTTT.

The chain combines TRBV20-1 with TRBJ2-7; a weak D match, TRBD2 (5 bases). The V end was cut by 6 bases, the J end by 7 bases, with 16 bases between. The CDR3 loop spans 12 amino acids. The V gene's germline CDR1 is DFQATT and CDR2 SNEGSKA (reference sequence). In DNA, the CDR3 is TGCAGTGCGCTCGACCAGCCGGGGGAGCAGTACGTC. Protein product: CSALDQPGEQYV.

Only a few counts were recorded for this clonotype. Written as DNA, the CDR3 is TGTGCCAGCAGCTTAGCCCTAGCGGGGGGGCATGAGACCCAGTACTTC. This codes for CASSLALAGGHETQYF. The rearrangement uses TRBV7-2 and TRBJ2-5, with 12 bases lining up with TRBD2. This CDR3 is 16 amino acids long. Germline CDR1 reads SGHTA; CDR2 reads FQGNSA. With 0 bases clipped from V and 5 bases from J, the junction kept 4 bases outside the gene matches.

V usage is TRBV2 and J usage is TRBJ1-5; D is perhaps TRBD1 (6 bases). V was clipped by 8 bases and J by 7 bases, with 12 bases between them. Germline V gene sequence: CDR1 SNHLY, CDR2 FYNNEI. The CDR3 has 12 amino acids. The CDR3 DNA reads as TGTGCCAGCGGGCAGGACAGACAGCCCCAGCATTTT. Translating gives CASGQDRQPQHF.

This clonotype was detected many times. This chain links TRBV4-3 with TRBJ2-2, with D unclear. The CDR3 contains 14 residues. V dropped 1 base and J dropped 3 bases, with 6 bases sitting between them. Germline CDR1 LGHNA, CDR2 YSLEER. CDR3 nucleotides: TGCGCCAGCAGCCAAGCCCGGTACACCGGGGAGCTGTTTTTT. As protein: CASSQARYTGELFF.

A few counts support this clonotype. The chain couples TRBV12-3 or TRBV12-4 to TRBJ2-6; 7 nucleotides line up with TRBD1. V was pared by 5 bases and J by 4 bases, with 14 bases of the junction left unmatched. The CDR3 sequence is 18 residues long. Here the CDR3 DNA reads TGTGCCAGCAGTGGCAACAGGGGCAGGAAAGCGGGGGCCAACGTCCTGACTTTC. This sequence encodes CASSGNRGRKAGANVLTF.

This clonotype was detected ten times or more. The chain is built from TRBV6-5 and TRBJ1-6; D gene uncertain. Trimming took off 10 bases at V and 4 bases at J, with 8 bases between the two ends. CDR1 MNHEY and CDR2 SVGAGI come from the germline V gene. This CDR3 has 12 amino acids. The chain's CDR3 is CATRAYNSPLHF. For the CDR3, the DNA is TGTGCCACCCGGGCGTATAATTCACCCCTCCACTTT.

The chain combines TRBV20-1 with TRBJ2-2; 7 bases are a match to TRBD1. V was pared by 0 bases and J by 7 bases, with 5 bases of the junction left unmatched. The CDR3 is 14 amino acids. The germline V gene has CDR1 DFQATT and CDR2 SNEGSKA (reference sequence). CDR3 protein: CSAREGQDSGELFF. The CDR3 DNA reads TGCAGTGCTAGAGAAGGACAGGACAGCGGGGAGCTGTTTTTT.

The V call is TRBV5-1, the J call TRBJ1-5, with D unresolved. The CDR3 is made up of 16 amino acids. Germline V CDR1 and CDR2: SGHRS, YFSETQ. Trimming stripped 4 bases from V and 0 bases from J, with 14 bases between. Here the CDR3 DNA reads TGCGCCAGCAGCCCATCTCAGCGATATAGCAATCAGCCCCAGCATTTT. Translating it yields CASSPSQRYSNQPQHF. The whole variable domain, filled in from reference TRBV5-1 and TRBJ1-5, reads KAGVTQTPRYLIKTRGQQVTLSCSPISGHRSVSWYQQTPGQGLQFLFEYFSETQRNKGNFPGRFSGRQFSNSRSEMNVSTLELGDSALYLCASSPSQRYSNQPQHFGDGTRLSIL.

The V call is TRBV28, the J call TRBJ1-4, with D unresolved. Germline V gene lookup returns CDR1 MDHEN and CDR2 SYDVKM. The V and J ends lost 10 bases and 4 bases respectively, with 16 bases between them. The CDR3 is 14 amino acids. The CDR3 region has the DNA TGTGCCACCCCGGACGACGAGGATAATGAAAAACTGTTTTTT. This sequence encodes CATPDDEDNEKLFF.

In DNA form, the CDR3 reads TGTGCCTGGAGTGTAGGCAAAAACATTCAGTACTTC. Its protein is CAWSVGKNIQYF. This sequence joins TRBV30 and TRBJ2-4; no clear D gene. Trimming pared 0 bases from V and 3 bases from J, leaving 3 bases between. CDR3 length: 12 amino acids. Germline V gene data show CDR1 as GTSNPN and CDR2 as SVGIG (reference sequence).

The chain combines TRBV19 with TRBJ2-3; TRBD2 agrees at 12 bases. This CDR3 has 16 residues. J lost 1 base, V lost 5 bases, and 4 bases had no gene match. The V gene's germline CDR1 is LNHDA and CDR2 SQIVND (reference sequence). CDR3 DNA sequence: TGTGCCAGTAGTGTACTAGCGGGGGGACGCACAGATACGCAGTATTTT. It translates to CASSVLAGGRTDTQYF.

This clonotype was detected only a few times. The chain couples TRBV4-2 to TRBJ1-4, with D perhaps TRBD1 (5 bases). Germline V CDR1 and CDR2: LGHNA, YNFKEQ. Trimming removed 0 bases from V and 0 bases from J, with 8 bases in between. The CDR3 has 16 amino acids. The DNA of the CDR3 is TGTGCCAGCAGCCAAGACGGGGGAGCAACTAATGAAAAACTGTTTTTT. It codes for CASSQDGGATNEKLFF.

This clonotype was seen more than once but under ten times. This chain links TRBV9 with TRBJ2-2, with no clear D. In germline, CDR1 is SGDLS, CDR2 YYNGEE. V dropped 2 bases and J dropped 4 bases, with 6 bases sitting between them. The CDR3 is made up of 13 amino acids. The DNA of the CDR3 is TGTGCCAGCAGCGTCAGAATCACCGGGGAGCTGTTTTTT. Translating it yields CASSVRITGELFF.